This T cell receptor (beta chain) was recorded in a study of cytomegalovirus exposure and HLA in healthy donors. The study, taken as a whole, reports: When analyzed later, a missense DCLRE1C variant was found to be linked to TCR beta V- and J-gene trimming.

V was clipped by 5 bases and J by 8 bases; unmatched bases: 9. CDR3 length: 15 amino acids. Germline V CDR1 and CDR2: MNHEY, SVGAGI. To note about this clone: Its antigen is not identified.

Amplification used 60 Vbeta primers and 13 Jbeta primers. TCRdb's table, derived via immunoSEQ multiplex PCR, lists solely in-frame clones and lacks some. The table records 90,000 to 130,000 clones, 78% of them present only once. This receptor was identified in a woman under 40 in good health and CMV-seronegative. V and J are TRBV6-5 and TRBJ2-3; TRBD1 aligns across 11 bases. Specimen: PBMCs. Written as DNA, the CDR3 is TGTGCCAGCAGTCCACGGGACAGGGGGATGCTTACGCAGTATTTT. Encoded protein: CASSPRDRGMLTQYF.